This TCR beta chain is from a study of T cell repertoires in cytomegalovirus infection. Study background: Indications came from public TCR beta signatures; they pointed to CMV infection and to a matching HLA type.

There are many counts of this clonotype. Each CDR3 protein is one row after TCRdb ran MiXCR on the reads. This repertoire shows roughly 230,000 distinct CDR3 sequences, roughly an eighth found once; its top ten account for 1.5% to 2%. V shed 2 bases and J shed 10 bases, with 6 bases lying between them. The CDR3 totals 11 residues. The sequence came from a human donor in good health (CMV status not recorded). Some clones in this sample may be carry-over from other donors' samples. The genes are TRBV12-3 or TRBV12-4 and TRBJ2-1, with D hard to call. The sample consisted of PBMCs. CDR3 DNA: TGTGCCAGCAGTTTACCTAAGGAGCAGTTCTTC. This translates into CASSLPKEQFF.